What follows describes a single TCR beta chain. The antigen is undetermined. This sample is part of a study of T cell responses to AZD1222 COVID-19 vaccine. Overall study: Investigators merged groups given second doses at roughly 4 or roughly 12 weeks.

V lost 6 bases to trimming and J lost 7 bases, with 15 bases between them. The CDR3 has 13 residues. In germline, CDR1 is LNHDA, CDR2 SQIVND (reference sequence). The repertoire was sequenced with immunoSEQ multiplex PCR; TCRdb's copy has only in-frame clones and lacks some. Of 150,000 or so clones listed, more than 85% were seen once; the top ten hold approximately 1.5%. General study findings and limits: A mostly white British donor set with more females was recruited, and clonal diversity was possibly underestimated.

The TCR originated in an adult in good health. V and J are TRBV19 and TRBJ1-1; a possible D gene is TRBD1 (6 bases). The specimen comprised peripheral blood, sampled on day 0 of AZD1222 vaccination. The CDR3 sequence: CASRMLGGFEAFF. The CDR3 DNA reads as TGTGCCAGTAGGATGCTTGGGGGCTTTGAAGCTTTCTTT.